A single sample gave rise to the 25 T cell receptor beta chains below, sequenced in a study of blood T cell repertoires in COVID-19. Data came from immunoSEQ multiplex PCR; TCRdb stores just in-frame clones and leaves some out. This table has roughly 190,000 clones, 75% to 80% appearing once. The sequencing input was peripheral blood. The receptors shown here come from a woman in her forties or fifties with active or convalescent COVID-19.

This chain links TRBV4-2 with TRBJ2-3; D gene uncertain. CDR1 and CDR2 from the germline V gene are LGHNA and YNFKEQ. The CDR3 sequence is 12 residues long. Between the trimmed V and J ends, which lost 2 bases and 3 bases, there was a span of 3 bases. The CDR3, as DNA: TGTGCCAGCAGCCAAATAACAGATACGCAGTATTTT. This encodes CASSQITDTQYF.

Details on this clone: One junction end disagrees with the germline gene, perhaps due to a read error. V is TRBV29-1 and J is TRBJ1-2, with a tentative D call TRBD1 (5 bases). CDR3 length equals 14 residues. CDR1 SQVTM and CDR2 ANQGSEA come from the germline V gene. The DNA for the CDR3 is TGTTTAGTAGGGGCAGCATCGGAGGGTTATGGCTACACCTTC. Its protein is CLVGAASEGYGYTF.

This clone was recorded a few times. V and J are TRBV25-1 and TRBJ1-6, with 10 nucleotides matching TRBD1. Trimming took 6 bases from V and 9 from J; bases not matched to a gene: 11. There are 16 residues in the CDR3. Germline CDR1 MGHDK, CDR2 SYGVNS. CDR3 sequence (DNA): TGTGCCAGCAGGCCCTCGACAGGGGGCGCGACTTCACCCCTCCACTTT. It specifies CASRPSTGGATSPLHF.

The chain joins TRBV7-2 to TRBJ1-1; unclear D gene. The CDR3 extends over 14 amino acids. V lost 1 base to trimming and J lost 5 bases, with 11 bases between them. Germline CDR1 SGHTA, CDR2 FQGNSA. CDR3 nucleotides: TGTGCCAGCAGCTTAGGGGGAGGCGAAACTGAAGCTTTCTTT. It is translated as CASSLGGGETEAFF.

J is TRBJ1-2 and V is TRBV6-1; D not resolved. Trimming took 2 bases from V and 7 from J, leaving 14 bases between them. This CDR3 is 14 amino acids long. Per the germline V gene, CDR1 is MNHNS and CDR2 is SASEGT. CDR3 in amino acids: CASSEMSARGGYTF. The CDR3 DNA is TGTGCCAGCAGTGAAATGTCAGCCCGCGGTGGCTACACCTTC.

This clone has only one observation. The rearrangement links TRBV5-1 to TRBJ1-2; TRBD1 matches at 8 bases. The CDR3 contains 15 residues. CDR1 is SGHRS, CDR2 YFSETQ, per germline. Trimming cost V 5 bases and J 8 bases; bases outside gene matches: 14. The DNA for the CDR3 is TGCGCCAGCAGTTTAATCGGACAGGGTAGGAACGGCTACACCTTC. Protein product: CASSLIGQGRNGYTF.

This chain's CDR3 is CAWSVGGATGELFF. The CDR3 DNA reads as TGTGCCTGGAGTGTGGGAGGGGCAACCGGGGAGCTGTTTTTT. The chain employs TRBV30 and TRBJ2-2; 7 bases are shared with TRBD2. V gave up 0 bases and J gave up 5 bases; unmatched junction bases: 3. Germline CDR1 and CDR2: GTSNPN and SVGIG (reference sequence). The CDR3 runs to 14 residues. Full variable domain (missing parts from reference TRBV30 and TRBJ2-2): SQTIHQWPATLVQPVGSPLSLECTVEGTSNPNLYWYRQAAGRGLQLLFYSVGIGQISSEVPQNLSASRPQDRQFILSSKKLLLSDSGFYLCAWSVGGATGELFFGEGSRLTVL.

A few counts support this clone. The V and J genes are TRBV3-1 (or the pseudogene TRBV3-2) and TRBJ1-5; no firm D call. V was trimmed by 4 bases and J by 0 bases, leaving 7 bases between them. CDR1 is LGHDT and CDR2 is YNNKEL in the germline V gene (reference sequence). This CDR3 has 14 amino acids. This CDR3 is CASSRGNSNQPQHF. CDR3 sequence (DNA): TGTGCCAGCAGCCGAGGGAATAGCAATCAGCCCCAGCATTTT.

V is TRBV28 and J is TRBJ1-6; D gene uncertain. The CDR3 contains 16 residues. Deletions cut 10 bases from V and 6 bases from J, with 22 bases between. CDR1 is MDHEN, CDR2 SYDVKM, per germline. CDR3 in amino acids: CATQTPEKGANSPLHF. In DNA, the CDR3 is TGTGCCACCCAAACGCCGGAAAAGGGAGCTAATTCACCCCTCCACTTT.

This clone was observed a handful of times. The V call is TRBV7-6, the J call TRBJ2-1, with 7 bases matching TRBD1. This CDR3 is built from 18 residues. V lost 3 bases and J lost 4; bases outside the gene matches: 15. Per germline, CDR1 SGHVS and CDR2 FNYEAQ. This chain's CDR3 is CASSFFTGAPSLYNEQFF. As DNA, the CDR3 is TGTGCCAGCAGCTTTTTTACAGGGGCCCCAAGTCTGTACAATGAGCAGTTCTTC.

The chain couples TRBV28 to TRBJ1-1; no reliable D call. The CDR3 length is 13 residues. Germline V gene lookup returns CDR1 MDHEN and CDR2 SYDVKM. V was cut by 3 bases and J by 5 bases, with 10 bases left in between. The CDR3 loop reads CASSFGGRTEAFF. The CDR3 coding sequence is TGTGCCAGCAGTTTCGGAGGGAGAACTGAAGCTTTCTTT.

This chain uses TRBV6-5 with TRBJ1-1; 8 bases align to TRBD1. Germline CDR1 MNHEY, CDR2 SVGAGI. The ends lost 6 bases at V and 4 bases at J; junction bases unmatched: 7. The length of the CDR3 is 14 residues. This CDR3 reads CASSGKTGVTEAFF. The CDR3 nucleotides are TGTGCCAGCAGCGGGAAGACAGGGGTCACTGAAGCTTTCTTT.

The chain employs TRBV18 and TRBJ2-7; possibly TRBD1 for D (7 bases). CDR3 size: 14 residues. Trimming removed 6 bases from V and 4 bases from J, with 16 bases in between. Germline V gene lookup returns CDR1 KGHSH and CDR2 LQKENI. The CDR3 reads CASSPGGIPYEQYF. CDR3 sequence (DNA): TGTGCCAGCTCCCCAGGGGGGATACCTTACGAGCAGTACTTC. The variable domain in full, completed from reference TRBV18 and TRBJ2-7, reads NAGVMQNPRHLVRRRGQEARLRCSPMKGHSHVYWYRQLPEEGLKFMVYLQKENIIDESGMPKERFSAEFPKEGPSILRIQQVVRGDSAAYFCASSPGGIPYEQYFGPGTRLTVT.

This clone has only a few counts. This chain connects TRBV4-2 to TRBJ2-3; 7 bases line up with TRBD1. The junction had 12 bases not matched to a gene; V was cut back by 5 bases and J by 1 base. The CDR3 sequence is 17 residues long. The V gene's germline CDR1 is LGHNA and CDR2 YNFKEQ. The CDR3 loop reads CASSSAPDRACTDTQYF. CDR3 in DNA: TGTGCCAGCAGCTCGGCGCCCGACAGGGCCTGCACAGATACGCAGTATTTT.

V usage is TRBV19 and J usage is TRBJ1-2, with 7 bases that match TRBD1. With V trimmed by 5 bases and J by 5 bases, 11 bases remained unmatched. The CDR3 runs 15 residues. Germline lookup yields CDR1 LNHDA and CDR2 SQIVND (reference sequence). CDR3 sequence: CASSSSETGWYGYTF. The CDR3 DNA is TGTGCCAGTAGTTCCTCCGAGACAGGGTGGTATGGCTACACCTTC.

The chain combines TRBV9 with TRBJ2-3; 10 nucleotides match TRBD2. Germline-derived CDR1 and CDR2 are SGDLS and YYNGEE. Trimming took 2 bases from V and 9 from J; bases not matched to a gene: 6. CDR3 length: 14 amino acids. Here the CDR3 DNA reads TGTGCCAGCAGCGTCCAACTAGCGGGGAAAACGCAGTATTTT. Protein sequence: CASSVQLAGKTQYF.

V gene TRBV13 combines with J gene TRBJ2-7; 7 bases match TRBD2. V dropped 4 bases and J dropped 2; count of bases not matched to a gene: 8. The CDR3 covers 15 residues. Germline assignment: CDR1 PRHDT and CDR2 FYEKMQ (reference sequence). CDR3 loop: CASSSPTSSTYEQYF. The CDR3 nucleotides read TGTGCCAGCAGCTCCCCGACTAGCTCTACCTACGAGCAGTACTTC. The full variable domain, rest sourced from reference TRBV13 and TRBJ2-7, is AAGVIQSPRHLIKEKRETATLKCYPIPRHDTVYWYQQGPGQDPQFLISFYEKMQSDKGSIPDRFSAQQFSDYHSELNMSSLELGDSALYFCASSSPTSSTYEQYFGPGTRLTVT.

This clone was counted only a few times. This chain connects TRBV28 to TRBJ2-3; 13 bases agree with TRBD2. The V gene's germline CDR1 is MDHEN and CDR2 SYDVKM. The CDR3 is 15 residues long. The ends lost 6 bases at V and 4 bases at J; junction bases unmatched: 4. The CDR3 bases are TGTGCCAGCAGAAGGACTAGCGGGAGATCAGATACGCAGTATTTT. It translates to CASRRTSGRSDTQYF.

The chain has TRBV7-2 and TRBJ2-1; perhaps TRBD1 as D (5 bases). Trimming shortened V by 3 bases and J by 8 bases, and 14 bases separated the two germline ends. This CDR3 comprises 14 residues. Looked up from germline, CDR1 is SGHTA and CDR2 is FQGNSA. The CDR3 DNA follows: TGTGCCAGCAGCTTCCAGGGCGCTGGCGATGAGCAGTTCTTC. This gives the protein CASSFQGAGDEQFF.

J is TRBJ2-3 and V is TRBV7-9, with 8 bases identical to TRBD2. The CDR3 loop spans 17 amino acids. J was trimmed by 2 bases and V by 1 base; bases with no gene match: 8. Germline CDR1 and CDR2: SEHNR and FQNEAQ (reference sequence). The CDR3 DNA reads TGTGCCAGCAGCTTAGTGGTGGTCGGGAGGGCCACAGATACGCAGTATTTT. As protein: CASSLVVVGRATDTQYF.

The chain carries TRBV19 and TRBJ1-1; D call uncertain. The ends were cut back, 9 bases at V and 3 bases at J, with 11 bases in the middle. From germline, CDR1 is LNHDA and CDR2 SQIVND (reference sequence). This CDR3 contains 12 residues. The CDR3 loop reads CARGRKDTEAFF. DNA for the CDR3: TGTGCCAGGGGGAGGAAGGACACTGAAGCTTTCTTT.

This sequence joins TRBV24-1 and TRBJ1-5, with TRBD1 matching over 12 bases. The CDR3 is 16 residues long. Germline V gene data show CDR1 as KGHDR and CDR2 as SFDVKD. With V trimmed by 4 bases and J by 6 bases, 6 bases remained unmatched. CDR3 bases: TGTGCCACCAGTGAGGCCGGGACAGGGGGCTTTCAGCCCCAGCATTTT. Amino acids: CATSEAGTGGFQPQHF.

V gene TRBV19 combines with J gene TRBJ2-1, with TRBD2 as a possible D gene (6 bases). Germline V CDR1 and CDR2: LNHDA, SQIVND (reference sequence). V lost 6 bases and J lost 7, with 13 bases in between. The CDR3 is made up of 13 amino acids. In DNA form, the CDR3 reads TGTGCCAGTAGGCTGGCGGCGGGGAATGAGCAGTTCTTC. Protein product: CASRLAAGNEQFF.

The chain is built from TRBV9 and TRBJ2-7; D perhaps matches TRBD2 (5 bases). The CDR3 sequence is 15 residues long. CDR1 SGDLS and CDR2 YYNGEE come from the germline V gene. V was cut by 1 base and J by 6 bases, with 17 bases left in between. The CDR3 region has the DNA TGTGCCAGCAGCGTACAGCAGCGGCCCGGGGTCGAGCAGTACTTC. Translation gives CASSVQQRPGVEQYF.

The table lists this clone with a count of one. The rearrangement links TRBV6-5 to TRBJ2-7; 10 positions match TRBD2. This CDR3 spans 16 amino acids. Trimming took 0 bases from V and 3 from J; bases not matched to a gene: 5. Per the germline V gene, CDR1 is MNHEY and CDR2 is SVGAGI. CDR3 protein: CASSYSVLAGGYEQYF. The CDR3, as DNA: TGTGCCAGCAGTTACTCGGTATTAGCGGGGGGCTACGAGCAGTACTTC.